This note documents a single T cell receptor beta chain sequence. The antigen is unknown. The V gene end was trimmed by 0 bases and the J gene end by 7 bases; junction bases not matched to a gene: 6. The CDR3 length is 15 residues. CDR1 and CDR2 (germline): LGHNA, YNFKEQ. This sample is drawn from a study of T cell responses to AZD1222 COVID-19 vaccine. Study-wide results and limits: Reportedly, close to half of spike-specific TCRs are directed against unmutated variant regions. Breadth and depth of Spike-specific TCRs rose after two AZD1222 doses.

Sequencing was performed with immunoSEQ multiplex PCR; in TCRdb, only in-frame clones are kept and a portion is missing. The repertoire holds 150,000 to 200,000 clones, with approximately 92% as singletons. The TCR comes from an adult in good health. This chain joins TRBV4-2 and TRBJ1-5; TRBD1 matches at 7 bases. The source was peripheral blood, collected on day 0 of AZD1222 vaccination. The CDR3 loop reads CASSQDVRGEQPQHF. CDR3 sequence (DNA): TGTGCCAGCAGCCAAGATGTCAGGGGGGAACAGCCCCAGCATTTT.